This TCR beta chain appears in the sequencing data of a study of blood T cells in healthy people across ages. Turning to the study itself: Capture by template switching was about one barcoded beta molecule per two T cells. Findings of the study overall: Because donor CMV status was unknown, expanded clonotype changes were possibly confounded. Considered underestimates were the diversity estimates obtained from one million T cells.

Primed by a sample-barcoded 5' primer and a J-beta primer mix, a second PCR proceeded for about 6 to 11 cycles. TCRdb independently ran MiXCR on the 5' RACE reads; one entry per CDR3 protein. Of around 780,000 distinct CDR3 sequences in the sample, roughly three fifths were seen once. This clonotype has just a few counts. Antigen unknown. Germline-derived CDR1 and CDR2 are SGHRS and YFSETQ. V shed 6 bases and J shed 5 bases, with 6 bases lying between them. The CDR3 runs 11 residues. The TCR originated in a man in his forties in good health. The sequenced sample was blood. This chain uses TRBV5-1 with TRBJ2-1; D not certain. The DNA of the CDR3 is TGCGCCAGCATCCTTGACAATGAGCAGTTCTTC. Translation gives CASILDNEQFF.